This TCR beta chain comes out of a study of blood T cell repertoires in COVID-19. TCRdb's table, derived via immunoSEQ multiplex PCR, lists solely in-frame clones and lacks some. The sample yields about 300,000 clones, roughly 83% seen once. Trimming at V came to 5 bases and at J to 2 bases, leaving 5 bases not matched to a gene. The CDR3 extends over 14 amino acids. Germline V gene sequence: CDR1 KGHSH, CDR2 LQKENI. The sequenced material came from peripheral blood. The origin of this receptor is a woman in her forties or fifties with acute or convalescent COVID-19. The V call is TRBV18, the J call TRBJ2-7; 8 nucleotides match TRBD2. CDR3 protein: CASSATLAAYEQYF. The CDR3 DNA reads as TGTGCCAGCTCAGCCACACTAGCGGCCTACGAGCAGTACTTC.